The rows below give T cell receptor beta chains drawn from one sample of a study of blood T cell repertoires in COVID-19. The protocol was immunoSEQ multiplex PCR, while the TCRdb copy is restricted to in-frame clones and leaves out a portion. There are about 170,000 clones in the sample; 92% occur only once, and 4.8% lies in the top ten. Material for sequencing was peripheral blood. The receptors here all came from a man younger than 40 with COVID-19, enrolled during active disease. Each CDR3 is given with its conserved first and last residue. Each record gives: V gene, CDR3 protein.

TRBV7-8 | CASSSGQLNTEAFF
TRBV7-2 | CASTSGVNFNTEAFF
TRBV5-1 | CASSLGPGGTSSYEQYF
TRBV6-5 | CASSYQGSGNTIYF
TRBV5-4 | CASSLEASGPQETQYF
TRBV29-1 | CSVLTGTYGYTF
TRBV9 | CASSVALGLTKSEQFF
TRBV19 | CASRWAERSNQPQHF
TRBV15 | CATRRTGEQPQHF
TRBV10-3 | CAISDERVAYNEQFF
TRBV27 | CASRDRLAGGYEQYF